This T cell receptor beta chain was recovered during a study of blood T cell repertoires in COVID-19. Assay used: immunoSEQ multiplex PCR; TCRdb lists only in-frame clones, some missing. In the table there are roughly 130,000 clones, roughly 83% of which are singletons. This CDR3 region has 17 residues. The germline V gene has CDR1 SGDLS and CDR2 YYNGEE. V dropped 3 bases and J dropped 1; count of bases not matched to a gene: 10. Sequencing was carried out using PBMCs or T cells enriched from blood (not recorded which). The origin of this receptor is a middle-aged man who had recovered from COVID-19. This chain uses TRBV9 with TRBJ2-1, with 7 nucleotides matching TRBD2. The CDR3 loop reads CASSEPFGGGSYNEQFF. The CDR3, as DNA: TGTGCCAGCAGCGAGCCCTTTGGGGGGGGGTCCTACAATGAGCAGTTCTTC.